A single sample gave rise to the 27 T cell receptor beta chains below, sequenced in a study of T cells after posttransplantation cyclophosphamide. Sequenced by immunoSEQ multiplex PCR; TCRdb stores in-frame clones only, minus some. The table records about 6,700 clones, about 80% of them present only once. A marrow graft followed busulfan-fludarabine conditioning, with cyclophosphamide on days +3 and +4. The material was PBMCs, obtained after allogeneic stem cell transplant with posttransplant cyclophosphamide. The receptors were gathered from a female patient aged 50-60 years who received an allogeneic stem cell transplant from a related donor, was CMV-positive, and had no GVHD. Some T cells may have originated in the graft donor.

Here the CDR3 reads CASSLGTVSGTDTQYF. In DNA, the CDR3 is TGTGCCAGTAGTCTAGGGACAGTTTCGGGCACAGATACGCAGTATTTT. The V call is TRBV19, the J call TRBJ2-3; 7 nucleotides match TRBD1. The CDR3 length is 16 residues. Losses at the gene ends were 5 bases for V and 1 base for J; bases not matched to a gene: 9. Looked up from germline, CDR1 is LNHDA and CDR2 is SQIVND (reference sequence).

This chain joins TRBV5-4 and TRBJ2-7; D is perhaps TRBD2 (6 bases). The germline CDR1 and CDR2 sequences are SGHNT and YYREEE (reference sequence). The length of the CDR3 is 14 residues. V was cut by 4 bases and J by 5 bases, with 16 bases left in between. The CDR3 here is CASSQNWEADEQYF. The CDR3 coding sequence is TGTGCCAGCAGCCAAAATTGGGAGGCCGACGAGCAGTACTTC.

V and J are TRBV4-2 and TRBJ2-7; a possible D gene is TRBD2 (6 bases). This CDR3 spans 14 amino acids. Germline CDR1 is LGHNA and CDR2 is YNFKEQ. The V end was cut by 6 bases, the J end by 3 bases, with 15 bases between. This CDR3 is CASSHRDSYYEQYF. In nucleotides, the CDR3 is TGTGCCAGCAGTCACCGGGACTCTTACTACGAGCAGTACTTC.

The chain has TRBV29-1 and TRBJ2-7; the D gene is possibly TRBD1 (5 bases). Germline CDR1 is SQVTM and CDR2 is ANQGSEA. This CDR3 region has 11 residues. Between the trimmed V and J ends, which lost 5 bases and 3 bases, there was a span of 8 bases. CDR3 amino acids: CSVQTDYEQYF. Here the CDR3 DNA reads TGCAGCGTTCAGACAGACTACGAGCAGTACTTC.

The chain joins TRBV5-1 to TRBJ2-3; tentatively, D is TRBD2 (6 bases). The CDR3 is made up of 16 amino acids. V lost 4 bases to trimming and J lost 2 bases, with 17 bases between them. Germline loops: CDR1 SGHRS, CDR2 YFSETQ. The DNA of the CDR3 is TGCGCCAGCAGCCCGAGCTTGCGGGGCCTCACAGATACGCAGTATTTT. Translating gives CASSPSLRGLTDTQYF.

The chain couples TRBV6-6 to TRBJ1-3; tentatively, D is TRBD1 (5 bases). Looked up from germline, CDR1 is MNHNY and CDR2 is SVGAGI (reference sequence). This CDR3 spans 13 amino acids. V gave up 6 bases and J gave up 3 bases, with 9 bases separating them. The CDR3 DNA reads TGTGCCAGCAGCCTGGGGGGTGGAAACACCATATATTTT. The encoded protein is CASSLGGGNTIYF.

The DNA for the CDR3 is TGTGCCAGCAGCGAAACGGGATCATACTTAAACACAGATACGCAGTATTTT. Translating it yields CASSETGSYLNTDTQYF. The V gene is TRBV7-9, the J gene TRBJ2-3, with D possibly TRBD2 on 5 matching bases. Germline lookup yields CDR1 SEHNR and CDR2 FQNEAQ (reference sequence). The CDR3 sequence is 17 residues long. V was pared by 5 bases and J by 2 bases, with 20 bases between.

The chain carries TRBV6-5 and TRBJ1-3; D unresolved. The germline V gene encodes CDR1 MNHEY and CDR2 SVGAGI. V lost 5 bases, J lost 2 bases, and 10 bases lay in between. The CDR3 has 14 residues. Here the CDR3 DNA reads TGTGCCAGCAGTCAGACAAAAACTGGAAACACCATATATTTT. This translates into CASSQTKTGNTIYF.

The V gene is TRBV7-9, the J gene TRBJ2-7; D may be TRBD2 (6 bases). Trimming took off 1 base at V and 1 base at J, with 8 bases between the two ends. This CDR3 region has 14 residues. Per germline, CDR1 SEHNR and CDR2 FQNEAQ (reference sequence). The CDR3: CASSLGGKSYEQYF. CDR3 bases: TGTGCCAGCAGCTTAGGCGGGAAATCCTACGAGCAGTACTTC.

The chain is built from TRBV10-3 and TRBJ2-1, with 8 bases identical to TRBD1. The V gene end was trimmed by 6 bases and the J gene end by 5 bases; junction bases not matched to a gene: 9. This CDR3 spans 15 amino acids. CDR1 and CDR2 from the germline V gene are ENHRY and SYGVKD. Written as DNA, the CDR3 is TGTGCCATCAGAATGGACAGGGTCCCAAACAATGAGCAGTTCTTC. Protein product: CAIRMDRVPNNEQFF.

The chain couples TRBV11-3 to TRBJ2-7, with TRBD1 matching 7 bases. J gave up 5 bases and V 3 bases, and 7 bases lay outside the gene matches. Germline-derived CDR1 and CDR2 are SGHNT and YENEEA. There are 14 residues in the CDR3. Here the CDR3 DNA reads TGTGCCAGCAGCTTCAGGGGGTCAAGTGACGAGCAGTACTTC. This encodes CASSFRGSSDEQYF.

The V call is TRBV6-1, the J call TRBJ2-7; D perhaps matches TRBD2 (6 bases). The germline gives CDR1 MNHNS, CDR2 SASEGT. Trimming cost V 4 bases and J 4 bases, with 23 bases left between them. The CDR3 extends over 17 amino acids. The CDR3 loop is CASSGTLGGTPFYEQYF. The CDR3 bases are TGTGCCAGCAGTGGTACCCTTGGTGGGACTCCTTTTTACGAGCAGTACTTC.

The chain couples TRBV6-6 to TRBJ1-1; D gene uncertain. This CDR3 is built from 14 residues. Trimming pared 6 bases from V and 3 bases from J, leaving 14 bases between. CDR1 is MNHNY, CDR2 SVGAGI, per germline (reference sequence). CDR3: CASRPSRRDTEAFF. CDR3 coding DNA: TGTGCCAGCAGACCCTCTCGTCGGGACACTGAAGCTTTCTTT.

The V gene is TRBV11-2, the J gene TRBJ2-7; 7 bases are shared with TRBD1. The CDR3 is 15 residues long. The V gene end was trimmed by 5 bases and the J gene end by 2 bases; junction bases not matched to a gene: 9. Germline assignment: CDR1 SGHAT and CDR2 FQNNGV. In DNA form, the CDR3 reads TGTGCCAGCAGCACGAACCGGGACAGTACCTACGAGCAGTACTTC. Its translation is CASSTNRDSTYEQYF.

The chain joins TRBV28 to TRBJ2-3, with TRBD2 matching 7 bases. The CDR3 is made up of 15 amino acids. The germline gives CDR1 MDHEN, CDR2 SYDVKM. V lost 7 bases to trimming and J lost 0 bases; unmatched junction nucleotides: 7. CDR3 sequence (DNA): TGTGCCAGCATTGAGCGGGGAGGGAGCACAGATACGCAGTATTTT. Its protein product is CASIERGGSTDTQYF.

This clone was detected only a few times. The rearrangement joins TRBV10-3 to TRBJ2-7, with D possibly matching TRBD1 (5 bases). Per germline, CDR1 ENHRY and CDR2 SYGVKD. The CDR3 extends over 14 amino acids. Trimming removed 6 bases from V and 5 bases from J, with 17 bases in between. The chain's CDR3 is CAIRDTQQSDEQYF. CDR3 nucleotide sequence: TGTGCCATCAGGGACACTCAACAATCGGACGAGCAGTACTTC.

The CDR3 nucleotides read TGTGCCTGGAGTGTTTCCAGGTCCTACTATGGCTACACCTTC. It codes for CAWSVSRSYYGYTF. The chain is built from TRBV30 and TRBJ1-2; D unclear. Germline lookup yields CDR1 GTSNPN and CDR2 SVGIG (reference sequence). The CDR3 is made up of 14 amino acids. The V and J ends lost 0 bases and 3 bases respectively, with 11 bases between them.

This chain connects TRBV7-3 to TRBJ2-1; a possible D gene is TRBD1 (5 bases). Trimming pared 8 bases from V and 4 bases from J, leaving 12 bases between. In germline, CDR1 is SGHTA, CDR2 FQGTGA. The CDR3 runs to 13 residues. The CDR3 is CASSPQGYNEQFF. The DNA of the CDR3 is TGTGCCAGCTCCCCCCAGGGTTACAATGAGCAGTTCTTC.

The rearrangement joins TRBV9 to TRBJ1-4, with 8 bases lining up with TRBD1. V dropped 4 bases and J dropped 8; count of bases not matched to a gene: 10. The CDR3 runs 15 residues. CDR1 SGDLS and CDR2 YYNGEE come from the germline V gene. The DNA of the CDR3 is TGTGCCAGCAGCTATTCTCCAGGGGGCGCGGAAAAACTGTTTTTT. This translates into CASSYSPGGAEKLFF.

This rearrangement joins TRBV6-6 to TRBJ2-3; D is possibly TRBD2 (5 bases). This CDR3 has 12 residues. Germline CDR1 is MNHNY and CDR2 is SVGAGI (reference sequence). V lost 9 bases, J lost 4 bases, and 11 bases lay in between. CDR3 sequence: CASLGVADTQYF. The CDR3 DNA sequence: TGTGCCAGTCTCGGGGTAGCAGATACGCAGTATTTT.

The chain has TRBV14 and TRBJ2-3; TRBD2 is a possible D gene (6 bases). CDR3 size: 16 residues. In germline, CDR1 is SGHDN, CDR2 FVKESK. Trimming cost V 5 bases and J 3 bases, with 18 bases left between them. CDR3 in amino acids: CASSSWGERNTDTQYF. The DNA of the CDR3 is TGTGCCAGCAGCTCCTGGGGGGAGCGCAATACAGATACGCAGTATTTT.

This chain uses TRBV27 with TRBJ1-2, with unresolved D. Germline V lookup: CDR1 MNHEY, CDR2 SMNVEV (reference sequence). This CDR3 has 13 amino acids. Trimming cost V 0 bases and J 4 bases, with 6 bases left between them. The CDR3 sequence is CASSLSGLYGYTF. The CDR3 region has the DNA TGTGCCAGCAGTTTATCGGGCCTCTATGGCTACACCTTC.

The CDR3 is CASSLDRARNEKLFF. DNA for the CDR3: TGTGCCAGCAGCTTGGACAGGGCACGTAATGAAAAACTGTTTTTT. V gene TRBV7-8 combines with J gene TRBJ1-4; 8 nucleotides align to TRBD1. The CDR3 is 15 amino acids. After removal of 3 bases from V and 4 bases from J, the junction contained 4 bases not matched to a gene. Germline loops: CDR1 SGHVS, CDR2 FQNEAQ. The full variable domain, its missing parts supplied by reference TRBV7-8 and TRBJ1-4, is GAGVSQSPRYKVAKRGQDVALRCDPISGHVSLFWYQQALGQGPEFLTYFQNEAQLDKSGLPSDRFFAERPEGSVSTLKIQRTQQEDSAVYLCASSLDRARNEKLFFGSGTQLSVL.

The rearrangement joins TRBV6-1 to TRBJ1-6; D not certain. Per the germline V gene, CDR1 is MNHNS and CDR2 is SASEGT. The CDR3 runs 13 residues. V lost 0 bases to trimming and J lost 7 bases, with 4 bases between them. This chain's CDR3 is CASSEAGNSPLHF. The CDR3, as DNA: TGTGCCAGCAGTGAAGCGGGCAATTCACCCCTCCACTTT.

The rearrangement joins TRBV5-1 to TRBJ1-2, with D perhaps TRBD1 (5 bases). CDR3 length equals 13 residues. Trimming took 5 bases from V and 3 from J, leaving 11 bases between them. Germline V lookup: CDR1 SGHRS, CDR2 YFSETQ. As DNA, the CDR3 is TGCGCCAGCAGTCTTGACAGAGACTATGGCTACACCTTC. Its protein is CASSLDRDYGYTF.

The chain employs TRBV6-5 and TRBJ1-2, with 9 bases aligning to TRBD1. Trimming at V came to 5 bases and at J to 9 bases, leaving 13 bases not matched to a gene. The CDR3 length is 15 residues. From germline, CDR1 is MNHEY and CDR2 SVGAGI. The CDR3 loop reads CASSTSGQGSGSYTF. The DNA for the CDR3 is TGTGCCAGCAGTACCTCCGGACAGGGGTCCGGAAGCTACACCTTC.

The V gene is TRBV18, the J gene TRBJ1-2; no reliable D call. V lost 0 bases and J lost 4, with 12 bases in between. Germline-derived CDR1 and CDR2 are KGHSH and LQKENI. The CDR3 loop spans 15 amino acids. In nucleotides, the CDR3 is TGTGCCAGCTCACCACCGAGGCAATTTGTCTATGGCTACACCTTC. Protein product: CASSPPRQFVYGYTF.